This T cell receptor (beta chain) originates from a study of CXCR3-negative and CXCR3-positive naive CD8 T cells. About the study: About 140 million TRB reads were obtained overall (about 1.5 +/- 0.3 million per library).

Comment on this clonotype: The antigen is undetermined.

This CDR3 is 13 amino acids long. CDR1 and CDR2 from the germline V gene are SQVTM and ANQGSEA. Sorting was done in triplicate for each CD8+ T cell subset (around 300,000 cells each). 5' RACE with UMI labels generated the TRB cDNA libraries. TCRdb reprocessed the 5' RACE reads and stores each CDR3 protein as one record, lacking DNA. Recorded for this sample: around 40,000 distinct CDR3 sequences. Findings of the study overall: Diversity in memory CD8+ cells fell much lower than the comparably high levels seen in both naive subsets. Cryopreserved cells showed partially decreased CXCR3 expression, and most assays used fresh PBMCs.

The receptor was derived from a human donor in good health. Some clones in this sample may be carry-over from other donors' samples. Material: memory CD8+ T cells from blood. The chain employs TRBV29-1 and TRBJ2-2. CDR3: CSVETTNTGELFF.